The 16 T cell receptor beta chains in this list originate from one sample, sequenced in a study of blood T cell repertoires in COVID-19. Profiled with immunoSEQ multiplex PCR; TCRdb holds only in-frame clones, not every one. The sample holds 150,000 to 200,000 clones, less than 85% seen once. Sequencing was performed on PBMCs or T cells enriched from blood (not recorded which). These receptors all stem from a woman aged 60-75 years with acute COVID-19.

CDR3 nucleotides: TGTGCCTGGATTCCTCGGCCGGGGGGCACTGAAGCTTTCTTT. This sequence encodes CAWIPRPGGTEAFF. The chain uses TRBV30 and TRBJ1-1; maybe TRBD1 (5 bases). The V and J ends lost 4 bases and 4 bases respectively, with 16 bases between them. This CDR3 is 14 amino acids long. Germline V gene sequence: CDR1 GTSNPN, CDR2 SVGIG (reference sequence).

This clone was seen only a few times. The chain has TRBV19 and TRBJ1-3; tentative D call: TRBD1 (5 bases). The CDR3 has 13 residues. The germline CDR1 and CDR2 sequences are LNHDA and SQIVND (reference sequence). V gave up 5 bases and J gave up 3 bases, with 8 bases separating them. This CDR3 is CASSQGGGNTIYF. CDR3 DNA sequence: TGTGCCAGTAGTCAGGGAGGTGGAAACACCATATATTTT. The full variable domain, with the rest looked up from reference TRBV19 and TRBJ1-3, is DGGITQSPKYLFRKEGQNVTLSCEQNLNHDAMYWYRQDPGQGLRLIYYSQIVNDFQKGDIAEGYSVSREKKESFPLTVTSAQKNPTAFYLCASSQGGGNTIYFGEGSWLTVV.

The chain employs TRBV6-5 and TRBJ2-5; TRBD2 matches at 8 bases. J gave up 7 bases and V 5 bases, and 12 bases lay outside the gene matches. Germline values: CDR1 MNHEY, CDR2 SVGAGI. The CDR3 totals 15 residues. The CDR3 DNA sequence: TGTGCCAGCAGTACTAGCGGAGCGCCCTTTGTGACCCAGTACTTC. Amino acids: CASSTSGAPFVTQYF.

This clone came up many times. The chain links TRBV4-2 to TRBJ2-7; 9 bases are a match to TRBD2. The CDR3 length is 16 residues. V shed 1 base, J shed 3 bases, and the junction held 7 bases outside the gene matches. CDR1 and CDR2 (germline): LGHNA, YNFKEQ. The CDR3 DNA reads TGTGCCAGCAGCCAAGGGCCTAGCGGGGCCTACTACGAGCAGTACTTC. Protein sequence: CASSQGPSGAYYEQYF.

The CDR3 sequence: CASSYPTGANYGYTF. The CDR3 DNA sequence: TGTGCCAGCAGTTACCCGACAGGAGCTAACTATGGCTACACCTTC. V gene TRBV6-9 combines with J gene TRBJ1-2, with D possibly matching TRBD1 (6 bases). V gave up 3 bases and J gave up 0 bases, with 11 bases separating them. Germline V CDR1 and CDR2: MNHGY, SVAAGI. The CDR3 length is 15 residues.

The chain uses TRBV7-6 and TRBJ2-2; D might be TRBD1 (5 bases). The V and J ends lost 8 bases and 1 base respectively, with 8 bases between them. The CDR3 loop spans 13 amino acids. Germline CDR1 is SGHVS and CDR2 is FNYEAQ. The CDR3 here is CASSQGNTGELFF. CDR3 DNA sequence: TGTGCCAGCTCTCAGGGGAACACCGGGGAGCTGTTTTTT.

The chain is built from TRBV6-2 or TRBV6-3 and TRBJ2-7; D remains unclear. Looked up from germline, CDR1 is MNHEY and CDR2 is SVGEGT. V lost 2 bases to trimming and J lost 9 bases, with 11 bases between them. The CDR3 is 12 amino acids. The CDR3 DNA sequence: TGTGCCAGCAGTTACATAACAGAAATGCAGTACTTC. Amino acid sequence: CASSYITEMQYF.

Here the CDR3 DNA reads TGTGCCAGCAGCTTAGATAGGGGGGGCCGGTACAAGCAGTACGTC. Its protein is CASSLDRGGRYKQYV. The chain carries TRBV11-2 and TRBJ2-7, with D possibly being TRBD2 (7 bases). Germline CDR1 and CDR2: SGHAT and FQNNGV. The CDR3 loop spans 15 amino acids. Trimming removed 0 bases from V and 8 bases from J, with 17 bases in between.

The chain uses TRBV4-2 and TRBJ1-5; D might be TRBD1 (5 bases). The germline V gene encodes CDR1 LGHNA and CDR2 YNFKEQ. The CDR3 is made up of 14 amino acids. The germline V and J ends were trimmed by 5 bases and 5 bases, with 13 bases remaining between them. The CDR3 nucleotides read TGTGCCAGCAGCGCCTCTGGGGGGGATCAGCCCCAGCATTTT. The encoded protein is CASSASGGDQPQHF.

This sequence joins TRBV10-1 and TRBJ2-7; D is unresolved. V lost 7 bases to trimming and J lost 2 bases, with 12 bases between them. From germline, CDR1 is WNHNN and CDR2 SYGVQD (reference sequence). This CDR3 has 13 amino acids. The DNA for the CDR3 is TGCGCCAGCAATGTAGCCCCACCCTACGAGCAGTACGTC. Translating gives CASNVAPPYEQYV.

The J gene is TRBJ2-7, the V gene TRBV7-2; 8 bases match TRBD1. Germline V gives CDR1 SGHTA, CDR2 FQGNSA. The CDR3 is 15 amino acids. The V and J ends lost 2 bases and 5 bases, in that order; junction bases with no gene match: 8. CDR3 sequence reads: CASSLQTGGMDEQYV. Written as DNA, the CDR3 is TGTGCCAGCAGCTTACAAACAGGGGGTATGGACGAGCAGTACGTC.

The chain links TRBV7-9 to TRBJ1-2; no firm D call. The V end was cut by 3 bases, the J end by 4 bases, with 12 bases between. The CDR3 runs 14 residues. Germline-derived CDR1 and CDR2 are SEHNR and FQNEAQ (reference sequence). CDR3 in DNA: TGTGCCAGCAGCTTGACTGGGTGGTCCTATGGCTACACCTTC. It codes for CASSLTGWSYGYTF. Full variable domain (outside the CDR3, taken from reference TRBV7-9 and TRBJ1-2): DTGVSQNPRHKITKRGQNVTFRCDPISEHNRLYWYRQTLGQGPEFLTYFQNEAQLEKSRLLSDRFSAERPKGSFSTLEIQRTEQGDSAMYLCASSLTGWSYGYTFGSGTRLTVV.

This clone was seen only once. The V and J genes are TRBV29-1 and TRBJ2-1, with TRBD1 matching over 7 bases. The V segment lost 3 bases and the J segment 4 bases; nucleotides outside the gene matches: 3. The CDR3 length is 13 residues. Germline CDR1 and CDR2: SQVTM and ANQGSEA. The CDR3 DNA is TGCAGCGTTGATCTGGGACAGTACAATGAGCAGTTCTTC. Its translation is CSVDLGQYNEQFF.

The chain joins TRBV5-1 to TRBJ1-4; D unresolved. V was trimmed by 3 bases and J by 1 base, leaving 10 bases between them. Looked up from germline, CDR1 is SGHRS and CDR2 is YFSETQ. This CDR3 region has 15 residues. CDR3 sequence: CASSSYGQTNEKLFF. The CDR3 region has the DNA TGCGCCAGCAGCTCATACGGTCAAACTAATGAAAAACTGTTTTTT.

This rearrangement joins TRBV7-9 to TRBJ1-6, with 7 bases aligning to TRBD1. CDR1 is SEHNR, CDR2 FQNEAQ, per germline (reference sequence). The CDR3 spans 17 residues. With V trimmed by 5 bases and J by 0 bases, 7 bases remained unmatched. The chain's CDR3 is CASSLDRRSSYNSPLHF. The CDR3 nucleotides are TGTGCCAGCAGCCTGGACAGGAGGAGCTCCTATAATTCACCCCTCCACTTT.

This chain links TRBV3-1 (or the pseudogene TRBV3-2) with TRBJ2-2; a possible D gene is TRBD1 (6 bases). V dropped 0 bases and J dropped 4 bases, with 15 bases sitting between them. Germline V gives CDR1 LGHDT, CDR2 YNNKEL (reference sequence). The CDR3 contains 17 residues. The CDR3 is CASSQDPRDTTTGELFF. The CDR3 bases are TGTGCCAGCAGCCAAGATCCCCGGGACACAACCACCGGGGAGCTGTTTTTT.